These T cell receptor beta chains were read from a single sample in a study of blood T cell repertoires in COVID-19. Sequenced by immunoSEQ multiplex PCR; TCRdb stores in-frame clones only, minus some. The data contain approximately 250,000 clones, around 85% of them singletons. The sequencing sample was made of peripheral blood. The origin of the receptors is a man aged 50 or older with COVID-19, enrolled during active disease. The CDR3 runs from the conserved cysteine through the conserved F or W. The D gene is left open where the match is weak. Expanded clones are given a class, and other clones once, few, many or no size at all.

>NA|TRBJ1-4|TRBV5-1|TRBD1
TGCGCCAGCAGCTTGGACAGGGGGCGCCAGGCTAGTGAAAAACTGTTTTTT
CASSLDRGRQASEKLFF
>NA|TRBJ1-1|TRBV7-3|TRBD1
TGTGCCAGCAGCAACCCGGGACAGGGAATCACTGAAGCTTTCTTT
CASSNPGQGITEAFF
>NA|TRBJ1-5|TRBV2|NA
TGTGCCAGCAGTGGGCTCCGGGTCCTATACCCCAATCAGCCCCAGCATTTT
CASSGLRVLYPNQPQHF
>NA|TRBJ1-2|TRBV10-1|NA
TGCGCCAGCACACGACGGGAGAACTATGGCTACACCTTC
CASTRRENYGYTF
>NA|TRBJ1-2|TRBV28|NA
TGTGCCAGCAGTTCGCGGGTTGGCTACACCTTC
CASSSRVGYTF
>NA|TRBJ1-6|TRBV28|NA
TGTGCCAGCAGCCAGGGAAATCATTCACCCCTCCACTTT
CASSQGNHSPLHF
>NA|TRBJ2-7|TRBV12-3/TRBV12-4|NA
TGTGCCAGCAGTTTGGGGGGGCTCGAGCAGTACTTC
CASSLGGLEQYF
>NA|TRBJ1-5|TRBV2|TRBD1
TGTGCCAGCAGTAAGCAGGGGGCAAATCAGCCCCAGCATTTT
CASSKQGANQPQHF
>NA|TRBJ1-4|TRBV24-1|TRBD1
TGTGCCACCAGTGATACCTGGGACAGAACAGGAGGAAAACTGTTTTTT
CATSDTWDRTGGKLFF
>NA|TRBJ1-4|TRBV30|NA
TGTGCCTGGGTGGGGGGGAAGAAACTGTTTTTT
CAWVGGKKLFF
>NA|TRBJ2-2|TRBV29-1|TRBD2
TGCAGCGTTGCCCCCCCCGGGGGGACGAACACCGGGGAGCTGTTTTTT
CSVAPPGGTNTGELFF
>NA|TRBJ1-5|TRBV6-2/TRBV6-3|TRBD1
TGTGCCAGCAGTTATCCCTCCGGACAGGGACTCTATAGCAATCAGCCCCAGCATTTT
CASSYPSGQGLYSNQPQHF
>NA|TRBJ1-1|TRBV11-2|NA
TGTGCCAGCACCCCCCTTCCAGGGCAGTTTGAAGCTTTCTTT
CASTPLPGQFEAFF
>NA|TRBJ2-1|TRBV19|TRBD1
TGTGCCAGTAGTGGACAGGGGGCCCTTGGGAATGAGCAGTTCTTC
CASSGQGALGNEQFF
>once|TRBJ2-3|TRBV9|TRBD2
TGTGCCAGCGGTAGGGATGCGGGGGGGACAGATACGCAGTATTTT
CASGRDAGGTDTQYF
>NA|TRBJ1-3|TRBV29-1|NA
TGCAGCGTTGCCGTCGGAGTTTCTGGAAACACCATATATTTT
CSVAVGVSGNTIYF
>NA|TRBJ1-2|TRBV2|NA
TGTGCCAGCAGTGTGGACAGCAGGCTCAACTATGGCTACACCTTC
CASSVDSRLNYGYTF
>NA|TRBJ1-2|TRBV25-1|TRBD1
TGTGCCAGCAGTGTTGGGGACAGTTATGGCTACACCTTC
CASSVGDSYGYTF
>NA|TRBJ2-7|TRBV6-6|NA
TGTGCCAGCAGCTCTAGTGGAAGCTACGAGCAGTACTTC
CASSSSGSYEQYF
>NA|TRBJ1-3|TRBV11-2|NA
TGTGCCAGCAGCTTAGTTCGTGGAGGAAAGTCTGGAAACACCATATATTTT
CASSLVRGGKSGNTIYF
>NA|TRBJ2-7|TRBV5-1|TRBD1
TGCGCCAGCACGCGGTCGGGGACAGGGCCGGACGAGCAGTACTTC
CASTRSGTGPDEQYF
>NA|TRBJ2-1|TRBV6-2/TRBV6-3|TRBD2
TGTGCCAGCAGTTACTCGAGATCCCTAGCGGGGGCCAATGAGCAGTTCTTC
CASSYSRSLAGANEQFF
>NA|TRBJ2-5|TRBV7-3|TRBD2
TGTGCCAGCAGCCCTCAGCGGACTAGCTTAGAGACCCAGTACTTC
CASSPQRTSLETQYF
>NA|TRBJ2-1|TRBV12-5|NA
TGTGCTAGCGCACAGGGCAGCTCCTACAATGAGCAGTTCTTC
CASAQGSSYNEQFF
>NA|TRBJ2-7|TRBV6-5|NA
TGTGCCAGCAGTTCAGGGTTCTACTCCTACGAGCAGTACTTC
CASSSGFYSYEQYF
>NA|TRBJ1-1|TRBV28|NA
TGTGCCAGCAGTTTTTACGACGGGGTCACCAATCCCGCTGAAGCTTTCTTT
CASSFYDGVTNPAEAFF
>NA|TRBJ2-3|TRBV5-4|NA
TGTGCCAGCAGCTCGGACTTTAGCCCCACAGATACGCAGTATTTT
CASSSDFSPTDTQYF
>NA|TRBJ2-1|TRBV7-9|NA
TGTGCCAGAGGAGAGGGGGTCGACAATGAGCAGTTCTTC
CARGEGVDNEQFF
>NA|TRBJ2-2|TRBV6-5|NA
TGTGCCAGCAGTTTGCAGCGGGCCACCACCGGGGAGCTGTTTTTT
CASSLQRATTGELFF
>NA|TRBJ2-5|TRBV5-1|TRBD2
TGCGCCAGCAGCTGGGCCTATGGCGGGGGGTTTCAAGAGACCCAGTACTTC
CASSWAYGGGFQETQYF
>NA|TRBJ1-6|TRBV7-2|NA
TGTGCCAGCAGATCCGACACCTATAATTCACCCCTCCACTTT
CASRSDTYNSPLHF
>NA|TRBJ1-1|TRBV18|TRBD1
TGTGCCAGCTCACCATATAGGGACAGTGAAGCTTTCTTT
CASSPYRDSEAFF
>NA|TRBJ2-7|TRBV21-1|NA
TGTGCCAGCAGCAAAAGAGAGAATCACGAGCAGTACTTC
CASSKRENHEQYF
>NA|TRBJ2-1|TRBV5-1|NA
TGCGCCAGCAGCCGCACAGGGTCTCACAATGAGCAGTTCTTC
CASSRTGSHNEQFF
>NA|TRBJ1-4|TRBV5-1|NA
TGCGCCAGCGGTCCAGGGTTATCAACTAATGAAAAACTGTTTTTT
CASGPGLSTNEKLFF
>NA|TRBJ2-5|TRBV25-1|NA
TGTGCCAGCAGTGGGCGGACATTGGGAGAGACCCAGTACTTC
CASSGRTLGETQYF
>NA|TRBJ1-4|TRBV5-1|NA
TGCGCCAGCAGCCCCCGCCGGGGAGCTAATGAAAAACTGTTTTTT
CASSPRRGANEKLFF
>NA|TRBJ1-5|TRBV24-1|NA
TGTGCCACCAGTGACTCACTTAATAGCAATCAGCCCCAGCATTTT
CATSDSLNSNQPQHF
>NA|TRBJ1-2|TRBV2|NA
TGTGCCAGCAGTGGGTCAAGGGGGTACTATGGCTACACCTTC
CASSGSRGYYGYTF
>NA|TRBJ2-2|TRBV2|NA
TGTGCCAGCAGGAGTAGGGGCCAGGCGAACACCGGGGAGCTGTTTTTT
CASRSRGQANTGELFF
>NA|TRBJ2-3|TRBV10-3|TRBD2
TGTGCCATCAAGGGAGCGGGGAGGGTTGTAGATACGCAGTATTTT
CAIKGAGRVVDTQYF
>NA|TRBJ2-5|TRBV7-6|TRBD2
TGTGCCACCGATACACCGGGGGCGGGGGGTGGAGAGACCCAGTACTTC
CATDTPGAGGGETQYF
>NA|TRBJ1-2|TRBV5-4|NA
TGTGCCAGCAGCTTGGTTCGCTCGGTGGAGGGAGGCTACACCTTC
CASSLVRSVEGGYTF
>NA|TRBJ1-5|TRBV15|NA
TGTGCCACCAGCAGAGATCAGCGGGGATTGGGTCAGCCCCAGCATTTT
CATSRDQRGLGQPQHF
>few|TRBJ1-3|TRBV9|NA
TGTGCCAGCAGCACACGTCAGGGGCACCACTCTGGAAACACCATATATTTT
CASSTRQGHHSGNTIYF
>NA|TRBJ2-1|TRBV30|TRBD2
TGTGCCTGGAGAGGACTAGCGGGGGGGTATTACTCCTACAATGAGCAGTTCTTC
CAWRGLAGGYYSYNEQFF
>NA|TRBJ1-2|TRBV5-1|TRBD1
TGCGCCAGCAGCCAGGGGGATGGCTATGGCTACACCTTC
CASSQGDGYGYTF
>NA|TRBJ2-7|TRBV28|NA
TGTGCCAGCAGTTCCCCCCCGGCGGGCGCCTACGAGCAGTACTTC
CASSSPPAGAYEQYF
>NA|TRBJ1-4|TRBV4-1|NA
TGCGCCAGCAGCCAAGCCCTACCGGGAAAGCGGGAAAAACTGTTTTTT
CASSQALPGKREKLFF
>once|TRBJ2-3|TRBV7-3|TRBD2
TGTGCCAGCAGGGGGGAGCGGGGCTCAGATACGCAGTATTTT
CASRGERGSDTQYF
>NA|TRBJ2-2|TRBV5-1|NA
TGCGCCAGCAGCTTAGGAGTAGTGGACACCGGGGAGCTGTTTTTT
CASSLGVVDTGELFF
>NA|TRBJ1-4|TRBV7-2|NA
TGTGCCAGCAGCTTTTTTGGCGGATTTGAAAAACTGTTTTTT
CASSFFGGFEKLFF
>NA|TRBJ2-2|TRBV5-5|NA
TGTGCCAGCAGCCTCGGGACTTTTCCCGGGGAGCTGTTTTTT
CASSLGTFPGELFF
>NA|TRBJ1-3|TRBV6-5|TRBD1
TGTGCCAGCAGCGACAGGGTCTCTGGAAACACCATATATTTT
CASSDRVSGNTIYF
>NA|TRBJ2-5|TRBV7-2|TRBD1
TGTGCCAGCAGCGTTTTAGGGACAGGACAAGAGACCCAGTACTTC
CASSVLGTGQETQYF
>NA|TRBJ2-3|TRBV30|TRBD1
TGTGCCTGGAGTGATCTTCGGGGACAGGGACGGGCAGATACGCAGTATTTT
CAWSDLRGQGRADTQYF
>NA|TRBJ1-2|TRBV7-9|TRBD1
TGTGCCAGCAGTAGAGGACAGGGAATCAACTATGGCTACACCTTC
CASSRGQGINYGYTF
>NA|TRBJ2-5|TRBV7-8|TRBD1
TGTGCCAGCAGCTCCTCCGGGACAGCAGAGACCCAGTACTTC
CASSSSGTAETQYF